These 8 T cell receptor beta chains came from one sample sequenced in a study of blood T cell repertoires in COVID-19. The repertoire was sequenced with immunoSEQ multiplex PCR; TCRdb's copy has only in-frame clones and lacks some. Seen here are tens of thousands of clones, nearly 80% observed once, and the top ten hold over 5.5%. Sequencing used peripheral blood. The source is a man in his 70s with COVID-19, enrolled during active disease.

This clone occurred a few times. The chain combines TRBV24-1 with TRBJ2-5; D gene ambiguous. Between the trimmed V and J ends, which lost 6 bases and 1 base, there was a span of 2 bases. Per the germline V gene, CDR1 is KGHDR and CDR2 is SFDVKD. The CDR3 length is 11 residues. The CDR3 spells CATSRQETQYF. The CDR3 nucleotides are TGTGCCACCAGTCGCCAAGAGACCCAGTACTTC.

The chain combines TRBV7-9 with TRBJ1-3, with D maybe TRBD1 (6 bases). The ends were cut back, 3 bases at V and 4 bases at J, with 13 bases in the middle. The V gene's germline CDR1 is SEHNR and CDR2 FQNEAQ (reference sequence). The CDR3 is made up of 15 amino acids. CDR3 nucleotide sequence: TGTGCCAGCAGCTTCTTGACAGGTCCGGGAAACACCATATATTTT. Protein sequence: CASSFLTGPGNTIYF.

This clone was seen a single time. The genes are TRBV18 and TRBJ1-2; 8 bases agree with TRBD1. The CDR3 runs to 13 residues. Germline V gene lookup returns CDR1 KGHSH and CDR2 LQKENI. With 3 bases clipped from V and 7 bases from J, the junction kept 4 bases outside the gene matches. The DNA of the CDR3 is TGTGCCAGCTCACCCGACAGGGGCTTTGGCTACACCTTC. Encoded protein: CASSPDRGFGYTF.

The J gene is TRBJ2-7, the V gene TRBV19, with 13 bases that match TRBD2. Trimming removed 6 bases from V and 7 bases from J; junction bases left unmatched: 3. CDR1 and CDR2 (germline): LNHDA, SQIVND (reference sequence). This CDR3 contains 13 residues. The chain's CDR3 is CASSLGLAGEQYF. The DNA of the CDR3 is TGTGCCAGTAGCCTGGGACTAGCGGGAGAGCAGTACTTC. The entire variable domain, with the rest obtained from reference TRBV19 and TRBJ2-7, is as follows: DGGITQSPKYLFRKEGQNVTLSCEQNLNHDAMYWYRQDPGQGLRLIYYSQIVNDFQKGDIAEGYSVSREKKESFPLTVTSAQKNPTAFYLCASSLGLAGEQYFGPGTRLTVT.

V gene TRBV7-2 combines with J gene TRBJ2-2, with D perhaps TRBD2 (7 bases). This CDR3 has 17 amino acids. Germline V gives CDR1 SGHTA, CDR2 FQGNSA. V shed 5 bases and J shed 4 bases, with 20 bases lying between them. The DNA of the CDR3 is TGTGCCAGCAGCCTCCGAGCAGGACTAGGGGGCACCGGGGAGCTGTTTTTT. Protein product: CASSLRAGLGGTGELFF. Complete variable domain (other parts from reference TRBV7-2 and TRBJ2-2): GAGVSQSPSNKVTEKGKDVELRCDPISGHTALYWYRQSLGQGLEFLIYFQGNSAPDKSGLPSDRFSAERTGGSVSTLTIQRTQQEDSAVYLCASSLRAGLGGTGELFFGEGSRLTVL.

The rearrangement links TRBV15 to TRBJ1-6; 7 bases line up with TRBD1. Germline assignment: CDR1 LNHNV and CDR2 YYDKDF (reference sequence). The V and J ends lost 0 bases and 8 bases, in that order; junction bases with no gene match: 13. The CDR3 loop spans 18 amino acids. In DNA, the CDR3 is TGTGCCACCAGCAGAGATGGCAGGGGGACGACCACCCATTCACCCCTCCACTTT. This codes for CATSRDGRGTTTHSPLHF.

The chain has TRBV20-1 and TRBJ1-4, with a possible D match to TRBD1 (6 bases). Trimming took off 5 bases at V and 8 bases at J, with 15 bases between the two ends. The CDR3 sequence is 13 residues long. CDR1 and CDR2 (germline): DFQATT, SNEGSKA (reference sequence). The CDR3 DNA sequence: TGCAGTGCTGGTGGGGGCGTCGGCGAAAAACTGTTTTTT. Protein product: CSAGGGVGEKLFF.

V and J are TRBV6-5 and TRBJ2-4; D unclear. The CDR3 length is 13 residues. V lost 8 bases and J 2 bases, leaving 10 bases between the germline ends. Germline CDR1 is MNHEY and CDR2 is SVGAGI. The CDR3 bases are TGTGCCAGCGAGGATTGGACCAAAAACATTCAGTACTTC. This codes for CASEDWTKNIQYF.